This paragraph reports one TCR beta chain. The antigen is not known. Sequencing used cDNA as its template, made by extracting RNA and reverse transcribing it. Clones were sequenced by immunoSEQ multiplex PCR, and TCRdb holds only the in-frame ones, with some missing. The repertoire has 120,000 or so clones, roughly 55% of them found once; the top ten carry around 5.7%. The CDR3 consists of 15 residues. Germline V gene sequence: CDR1 SQVTM, CDR2 ANQGSEA. Trimming took 3 bases from V and 1 from J, leaving 15 bases between them. The sample comes from a study of CD8+ T cells in alopecia areata. Study in general: Each day, treated patients took oral tofacitinib twice, at 5 to 10 mg per dose.

Treatment indicated: oral pan-JAK inhibitor, 5-10 mg twice daily. Study-level results: Normal scalp had lower clonality than lesional scalp, with alopecia totalis/universalis lesions showing this most strongly. The treated group had a single nonresponder, limiting CD8+ expansion-response conclusions.

This TCR was sampled from a human donor with alopecia areata. The sequences come from CD4+ T cells sorted from blood, collected at week 4, from a patient treated with tofacitinib. V usage is TRBV29-1 and J usage is TRBJ1-1; no definite D call. This chain's CDR3 is CSVDNGGIRNTEAFF. The CDR3 DNA is TGCAGCGTTGATAATGGAGGGATTCGGAACACTGAAGCTTTCTTT.